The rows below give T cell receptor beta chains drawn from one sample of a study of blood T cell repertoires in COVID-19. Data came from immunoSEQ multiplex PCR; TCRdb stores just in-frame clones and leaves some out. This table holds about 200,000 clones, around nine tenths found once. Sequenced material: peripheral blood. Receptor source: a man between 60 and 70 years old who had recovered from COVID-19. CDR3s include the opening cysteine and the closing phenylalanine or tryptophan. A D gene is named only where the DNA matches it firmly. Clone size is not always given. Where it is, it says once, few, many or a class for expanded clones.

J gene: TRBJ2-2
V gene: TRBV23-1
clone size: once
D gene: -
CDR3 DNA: TGCGCCAGCAGTCACTCGGCTTACAGGAAAAACACCGGGGAGCTGTTTTTT
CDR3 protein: CASSHSAYRKNTGELFF

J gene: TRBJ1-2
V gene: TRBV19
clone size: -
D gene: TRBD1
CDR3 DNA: TGTGCCAGTAGTACAAGGACAGGGGTTGGGCCCTATGGCTACACCTTC
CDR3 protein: CASSTRTGVGPYGYTF

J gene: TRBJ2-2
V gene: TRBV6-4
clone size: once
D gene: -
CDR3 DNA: TGTGCCAGCAGTGTAGAATCGAACACCGGGGAGCTGTTTTTT
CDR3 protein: CASSVESNTGELFF

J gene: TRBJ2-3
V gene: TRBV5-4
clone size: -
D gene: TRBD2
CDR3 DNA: TGTGCCAGCAGCTTGTTTAGCGGGGGGGCAACAGATACGCAGTATTTT
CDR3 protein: CASSLFSGGATDTQYF

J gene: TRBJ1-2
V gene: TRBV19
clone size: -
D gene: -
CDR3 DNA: TGTGCCAGTAGGGCCCGCGGTCAAGCTAACTATGGCTACACCTTC
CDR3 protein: CASRARGQANYGYTF

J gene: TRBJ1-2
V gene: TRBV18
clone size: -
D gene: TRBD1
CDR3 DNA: TGTGCCAGCTCACCAGGAAGGGGGCCGGGAGGCTACACCTTC
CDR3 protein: CASSPGRGPGGYTF

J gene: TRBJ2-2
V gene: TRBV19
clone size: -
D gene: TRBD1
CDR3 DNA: TGTGCCAGTAGGGGTAGAAGGGGACAGGGGGCTTTTCGGCCCGGGGAGCTGTTTTTT
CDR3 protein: CASRGRRGQGAFRPGELFF

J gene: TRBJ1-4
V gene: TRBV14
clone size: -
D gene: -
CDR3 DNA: TGTGCCAGCAGCCAAACTTTGCGGCAGAGGAATGAAAAACTGTTTTTT
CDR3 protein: CASSQTLRQRNEKLFF

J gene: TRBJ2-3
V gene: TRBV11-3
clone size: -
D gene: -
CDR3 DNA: TGTGCCAGCAGCTTAGGGGGCTCGGCTGCAGATACGCAGTATTTT
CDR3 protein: CASSLGGSAADTQYF

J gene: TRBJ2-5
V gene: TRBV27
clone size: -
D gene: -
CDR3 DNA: TGTGCCAGCAGTCCCCGGGGAGAGACCCAGTACTTC
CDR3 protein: CASSPRGETQYF

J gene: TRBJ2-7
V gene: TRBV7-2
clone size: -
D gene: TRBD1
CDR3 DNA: TGTGCCAGCAGCTTAGGACAGGGGGCCGCCTACGAGCAGTACTTC
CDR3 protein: CASSLGQGAAYEQYF

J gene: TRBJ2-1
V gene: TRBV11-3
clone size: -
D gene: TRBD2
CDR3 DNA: TGTGCCAGCAGCTTAGGCGCTAGCGGGAGGGTTAAGCAGTTCTTC
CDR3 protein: CASSLGASGRVKQFF

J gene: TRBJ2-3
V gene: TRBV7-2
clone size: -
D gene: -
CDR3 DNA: TGTGCCAGCAGCTTAGATCCAGGGACAGATACGCAGTATTTT
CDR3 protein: CASSLDPGTDTQYF

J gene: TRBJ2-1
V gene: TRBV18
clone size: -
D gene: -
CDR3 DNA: TGTGCCAGCTCACCTATAGCTAGCTCCTACAATGAGCAGTTCTTC
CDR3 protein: CASSPIASSYNEQFF

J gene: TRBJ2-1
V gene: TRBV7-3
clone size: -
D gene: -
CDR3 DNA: TGTGCCAGCAGCCCCCGCGCCCGGGGCAATGAGCAGTTCTTC
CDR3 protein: CASSPRARGNEQFF

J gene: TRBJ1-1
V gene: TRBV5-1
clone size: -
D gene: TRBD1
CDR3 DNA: TGCGCCAGCAGGTTGAACAGGGGAGCGAACACTGAAGCTTTCTTT
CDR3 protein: CASRLNRGANTEAFF

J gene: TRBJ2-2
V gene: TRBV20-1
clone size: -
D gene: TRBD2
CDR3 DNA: TGCAGTGCTAGTGGTGGGACTAGCGGGATCGTCGGCGGGGAGCTGTTTTTT
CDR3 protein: CSASGGTSGIVGGELFF

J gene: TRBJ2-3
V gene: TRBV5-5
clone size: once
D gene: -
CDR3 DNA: TGTGCCAGCAGCGTCAGTAGGAGGGCAGATACGCAGTATTTT
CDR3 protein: CASSVSRRADTQYF

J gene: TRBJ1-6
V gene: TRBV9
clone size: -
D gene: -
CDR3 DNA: TGTGCCAGCAGCGTAGCCCCGGGAGGGAATTCACCCCTCCACTTT
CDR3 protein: CASSVAPGGNSPLHF

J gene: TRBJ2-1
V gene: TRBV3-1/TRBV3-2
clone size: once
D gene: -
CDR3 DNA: TGTGCCAGCAGCCAAGCAGGGGTCAATGAGCAGTTCTTC
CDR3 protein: CASSQAGVNEQFF

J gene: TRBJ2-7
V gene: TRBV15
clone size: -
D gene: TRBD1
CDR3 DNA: TGTGCCACCAGCGACCCCGGGACAGCCCTCAAAGCCGGCGAGCAGTACTTC
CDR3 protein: CATSDPGTALKAGEQYF

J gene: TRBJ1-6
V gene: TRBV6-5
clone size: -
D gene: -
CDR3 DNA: TGTGCCAGCAGCCGCCTGGACAAGGGTTCACCCCTCCACTTT
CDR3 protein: CASSRLDKGSPLHF

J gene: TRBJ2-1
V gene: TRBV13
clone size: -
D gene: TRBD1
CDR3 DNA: TGTGCCAGCAGCTCGGACAGGGGTTACTACAATGAGCAGTTCTTC
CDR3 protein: CASSSDRGYYNEQFF

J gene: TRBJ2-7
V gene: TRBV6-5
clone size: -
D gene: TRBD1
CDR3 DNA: TGTGCCAGCAGTACCGGGACAGGGTATGAGCAGTACTTC
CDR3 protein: CASSTGTGYEQYF